This entry is about one TCR beta chain. Its antigen is unknown. The protocol was immunoSEQ multiplex PCR, while the TCRdb copy is restricted to in-frame clones and leaves out a portion. The repertoire has 33,000 or so clones, 70% to 90% of them found once; the top ten carry roughly 27%. These data originate in a study of OX40 agonist ivuxolimab in advanced cancers. Turning to the study itself: With a range of 23 to 79, age averaged approximately 60 years, and 65% to 90% were male. Whole-study findings and limits: Some of the lowest clonal expansion was seen in partial responders at 0.1-3.0 mg/kg.

V was pared by 0 bases and J by 3 bases, with 10 bases between. CDR1 and CDR2 (germline): SEHNR, FQNEAQ (reference sequence). The CDR3 spans 15 residues. The receptor was derived from an adult with an advanced solid tumor such as melanoma, head and neck, liver or kidney cancer. The chain recombines TRBV7-9 with TRBJ2-3; D may be TRBD2 (6 bases). The sample here was CD4+ or CD8+ T cells sorted from blood, taken in a trial of the OX40 agonist ivuxolimab. The DNA for the CDR3 is TGTGCCAGCAGCTTAGCGGGAGGCTCGACAGATACGCAGTATTTT. Its translation: CASSLAGGSTDTQYF.